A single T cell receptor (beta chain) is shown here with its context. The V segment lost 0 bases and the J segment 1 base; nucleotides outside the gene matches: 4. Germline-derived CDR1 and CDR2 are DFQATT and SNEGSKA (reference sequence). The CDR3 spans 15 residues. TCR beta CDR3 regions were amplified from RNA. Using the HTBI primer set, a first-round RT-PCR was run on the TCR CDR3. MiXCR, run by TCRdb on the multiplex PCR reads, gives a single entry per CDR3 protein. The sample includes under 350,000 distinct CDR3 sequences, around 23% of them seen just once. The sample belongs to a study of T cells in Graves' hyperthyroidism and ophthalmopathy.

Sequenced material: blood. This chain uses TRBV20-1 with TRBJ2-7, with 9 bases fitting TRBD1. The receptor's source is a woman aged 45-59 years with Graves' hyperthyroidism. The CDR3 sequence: CSARDLGTGSYEQYF. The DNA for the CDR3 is TGCAGTGCTAGAGATCTCGGGACAGGGTCCTACGAGCAGTACTTC.